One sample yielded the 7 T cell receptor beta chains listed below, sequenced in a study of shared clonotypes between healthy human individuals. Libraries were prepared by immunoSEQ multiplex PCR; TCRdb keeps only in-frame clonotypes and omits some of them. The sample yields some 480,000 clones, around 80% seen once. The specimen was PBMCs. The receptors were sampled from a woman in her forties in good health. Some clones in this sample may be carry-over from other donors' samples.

In DNA, the CDR3 is TGTGCCAGTAGTATCACTTCCGGCTACACCTTC. As protein: CASSITSGYTF. V is TRBV19 and J is TRBJ1-2; D unresolved. The germline V and J ends were trimmed by 3 bases and 8 bases, with 7 bases remaining between them. This CDR3 has 11 residues. Germline V gene sequence: CDR1 LNHDA, CDR2 SQIVND (reference sequence).

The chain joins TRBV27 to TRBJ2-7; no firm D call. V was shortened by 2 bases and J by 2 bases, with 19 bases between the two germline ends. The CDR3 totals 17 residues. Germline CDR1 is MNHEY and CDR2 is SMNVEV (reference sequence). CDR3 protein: CASSLRWTTKRPYEQYF. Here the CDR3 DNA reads TGTGCCAGCAGTTTACGCTGGACCACCAAAAGGCCCTACGAGCAGTACTTC.

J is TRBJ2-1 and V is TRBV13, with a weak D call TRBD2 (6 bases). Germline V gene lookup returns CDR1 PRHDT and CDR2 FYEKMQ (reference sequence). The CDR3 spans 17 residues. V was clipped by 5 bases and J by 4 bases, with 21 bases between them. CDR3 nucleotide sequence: TGTGCCAGCAGCGGGCACGACACGGGGGAGTATTACAATGAGCAGTTCTTC. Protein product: CASSGHDTGEYYNEQFF.

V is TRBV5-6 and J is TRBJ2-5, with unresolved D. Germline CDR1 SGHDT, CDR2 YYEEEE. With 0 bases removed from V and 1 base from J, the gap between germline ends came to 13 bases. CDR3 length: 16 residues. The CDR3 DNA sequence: TGTGCCAGCAGCTTGGTTTCTGGCTTCCCCCAAGAGACCCAGTACTTC. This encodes CASSLVSGFPQETQYF.

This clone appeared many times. The DNA of the CDR3 is TGTGCCAGCAGTGCCGGGGGGGACGAGCAGTACTTC. Translation gives CASSAGGDEQYF. The V and J genes are TRBV25-1 and TRBJ2-7; 8 positions match TRBD2. The V and J ends lost 4 bases and 5 bases, in that order; junction bases with no gene match: 1. Germline V gene sequence: CDR1 MGHDK, CDR2 SYGVNS. This CDR3 spans 12 amino acids.

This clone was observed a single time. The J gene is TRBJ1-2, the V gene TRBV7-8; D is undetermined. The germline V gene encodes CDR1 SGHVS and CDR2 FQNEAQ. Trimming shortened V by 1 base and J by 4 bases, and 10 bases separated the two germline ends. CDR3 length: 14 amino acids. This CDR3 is CASSLVTPSYGYTF. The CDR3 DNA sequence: TGTGCCAGCAGCTTAGTCACACCCTCCTATGGCTACACCTTC.

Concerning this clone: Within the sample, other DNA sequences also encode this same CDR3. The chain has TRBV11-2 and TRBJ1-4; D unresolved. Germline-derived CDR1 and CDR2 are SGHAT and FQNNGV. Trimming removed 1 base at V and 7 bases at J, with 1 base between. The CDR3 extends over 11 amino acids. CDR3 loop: CASSLGEKLFF. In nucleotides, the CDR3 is TGTGCCAGCAGCTTAGGTGAAAAACTGTTTTTT. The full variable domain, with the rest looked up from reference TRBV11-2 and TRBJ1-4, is EAGVAQSPRYKIIEKRQSVAFWCNPISGHATLYWYQQILGQGPKLLIQFQNNGVVDDSQLPKDRFSAERLKGVDSTLKIQPAKLEDSAVYLCASSLGEKLFFGSGTQLSVL.